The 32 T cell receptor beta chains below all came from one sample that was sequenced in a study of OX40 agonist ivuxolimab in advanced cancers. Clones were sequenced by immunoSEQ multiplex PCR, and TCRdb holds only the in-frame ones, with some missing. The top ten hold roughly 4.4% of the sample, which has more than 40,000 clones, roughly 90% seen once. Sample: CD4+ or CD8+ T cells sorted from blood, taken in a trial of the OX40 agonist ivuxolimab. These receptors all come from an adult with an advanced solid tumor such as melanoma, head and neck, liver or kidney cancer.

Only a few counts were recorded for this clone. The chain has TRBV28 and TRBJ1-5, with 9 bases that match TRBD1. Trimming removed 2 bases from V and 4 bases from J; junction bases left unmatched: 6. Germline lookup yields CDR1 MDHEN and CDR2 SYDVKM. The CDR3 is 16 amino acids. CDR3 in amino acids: CASSLTPGTGNQPQHF. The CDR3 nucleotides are TGTGCCAGCAGTTTAACCCCCGGGACAGGGAATCAGCCCCAGCATTTT.

The CDR3 loop reads CASSLRQDKLFF. Here the CDR3 DNA reads TGTGCCAGCAGCTTACGTCAGGACAAACTGTTTTTT. The chain is built from TRBV7-9 and TRBJ1-4; D gene ambiguous. This CDR3 has 12 amino acids. Germline CDR1 reads SEHNR; CDR2 reads FQNEAQ (reference sequence). V was clipped by 2 bases and J by 11 bases, with 9 bases between them.

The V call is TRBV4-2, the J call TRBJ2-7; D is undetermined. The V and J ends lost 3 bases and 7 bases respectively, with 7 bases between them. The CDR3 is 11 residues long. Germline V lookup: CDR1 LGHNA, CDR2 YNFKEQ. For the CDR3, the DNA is TGTGCCAGCAGCCAGCAAAGAGAGCAGTACGTC. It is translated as CASSQQREQYV.

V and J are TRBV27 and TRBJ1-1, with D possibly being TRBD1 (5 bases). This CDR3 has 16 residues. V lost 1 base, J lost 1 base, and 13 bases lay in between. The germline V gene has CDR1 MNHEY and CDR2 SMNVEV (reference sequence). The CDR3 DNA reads TGTGCCAGCAGTTTATGGGGGTCGGGACCGAACACTGAAGCTTTCTTT. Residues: CASSLWGSGPNTEAFF.

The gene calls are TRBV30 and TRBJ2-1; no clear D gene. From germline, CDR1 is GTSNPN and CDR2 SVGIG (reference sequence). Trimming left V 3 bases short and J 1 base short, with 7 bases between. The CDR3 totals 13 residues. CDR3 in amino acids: CAWSLTSYNEQFF. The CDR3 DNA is TGTGCCTGGAGCCTAACTTCCTACAATGAGCAGTTCTTC.

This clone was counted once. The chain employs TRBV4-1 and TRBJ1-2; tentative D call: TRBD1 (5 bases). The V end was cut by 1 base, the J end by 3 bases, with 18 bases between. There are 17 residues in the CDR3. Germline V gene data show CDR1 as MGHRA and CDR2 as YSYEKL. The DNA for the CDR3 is TGCGCCAGCAGCCAAGCGGGGTGGGGACTGACCGACTATGGCTACACCTTC. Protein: CASSQAGWGLTDYGYTF.

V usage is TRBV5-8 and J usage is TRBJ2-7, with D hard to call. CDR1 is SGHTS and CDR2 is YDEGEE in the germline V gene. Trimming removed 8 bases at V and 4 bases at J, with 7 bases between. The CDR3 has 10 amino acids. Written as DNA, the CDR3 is TGTGCCAGTACCCGGTACGAGCAGTACTTC. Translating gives CASTRYEQYF.

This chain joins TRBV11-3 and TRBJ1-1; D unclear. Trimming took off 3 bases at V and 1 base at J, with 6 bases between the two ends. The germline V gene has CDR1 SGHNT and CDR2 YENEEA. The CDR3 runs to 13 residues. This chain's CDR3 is CASSFKTNTEAFF. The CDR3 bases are TGTGCCAGCAGCTTCAAGACGAACACTGAAGCTTTCTTT.

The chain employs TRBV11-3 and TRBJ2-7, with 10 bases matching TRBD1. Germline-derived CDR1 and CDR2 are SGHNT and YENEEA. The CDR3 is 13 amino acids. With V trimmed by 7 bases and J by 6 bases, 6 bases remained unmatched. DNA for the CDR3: TGTGCCAGCATCCGGGGGGACAGGGGCGAGCAGTACGTC. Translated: CASIRGDRGEQYV.

DNA of the CDR3: TGTGCCAGCAGTTCGGGGACAGGGTACAACACTGAAGCTTTCTTT. Protein: CASSSGTGYNTEAFF. V gene TRBV27 combines with J gene TRBJ1-1; TRBD1 agrees at 9 bases. Trimming at V came to 4 bases and at J to 2 bases, leaving 5 bases not matched to a gene. Germline loops: CDR1 MNHEY, CDR2 SMNVEV (reference sequence). CDR3 size: 15 residues.

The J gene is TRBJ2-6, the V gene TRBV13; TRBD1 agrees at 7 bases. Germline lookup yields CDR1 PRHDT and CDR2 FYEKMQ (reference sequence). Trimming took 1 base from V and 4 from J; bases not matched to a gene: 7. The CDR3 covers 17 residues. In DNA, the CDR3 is TGTGCCAGCAGCTTAGTTACAGGGGTGGCAGGGGCCAACGTCCTGACTTTC. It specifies CASSLVTGVAGANVLTF.

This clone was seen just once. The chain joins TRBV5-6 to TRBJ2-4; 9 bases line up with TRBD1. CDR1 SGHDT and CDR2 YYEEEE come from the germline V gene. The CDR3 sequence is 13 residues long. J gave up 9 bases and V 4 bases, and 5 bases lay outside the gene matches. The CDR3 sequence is CASSPGTGSIQYF. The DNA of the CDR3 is TGTGCCAGCAGCCCGGGGACAGGGTCCATTCAGTACTTC.

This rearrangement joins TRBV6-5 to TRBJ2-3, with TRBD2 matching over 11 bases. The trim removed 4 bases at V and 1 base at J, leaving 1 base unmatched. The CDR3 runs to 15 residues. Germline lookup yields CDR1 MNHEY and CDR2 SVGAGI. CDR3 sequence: CASSSLAGGTDTQYF. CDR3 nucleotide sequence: TGTGCCAGCAGTTCACTAGCGGGGGGCACAGATACGCAGTATTTT.

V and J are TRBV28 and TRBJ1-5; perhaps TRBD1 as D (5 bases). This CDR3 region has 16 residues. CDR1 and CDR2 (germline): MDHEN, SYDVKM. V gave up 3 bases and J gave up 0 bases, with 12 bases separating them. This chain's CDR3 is CASSLGGFGSNQPQHF. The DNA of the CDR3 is TGTGCCAGCAGTTTGGGGGGGTTCGGTAGCAATCAGCCCCAGCATTTT.

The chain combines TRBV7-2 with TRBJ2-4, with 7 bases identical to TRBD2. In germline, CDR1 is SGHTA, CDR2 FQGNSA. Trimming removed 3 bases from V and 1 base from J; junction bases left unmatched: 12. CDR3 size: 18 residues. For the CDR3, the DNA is TGTGCCAGCAGCTTCCTCTCAGCGGGGCTTTCTGCCAAAAACATTCAGTACTTC. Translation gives CASSFLSAGLSAKNIQYF.

The CDR3 protein is CASSPVAGGPNGKLFF. In DNA form, the CDR3 reads TGTGCCAGCAGCCCCGTGGCAGGGGGGCCCAACGGTAAACTGTTTTTT. The chain couples TRBV2 to TRBJ1-4; 7 bases agree with TRBD1. This CDR3 region has 16 residues. With 6 bases clipped from V and 11 bases from J, the junction kept 18 bases outside the gene matches. The germline gives CDR1 SNHLY, CDR2 FYNNEI. The complete variable domain, with remaining parts taken from reference TRBV2 and TRBJ1-4, reads EPEVTQTPSHQVTQMGQEVILRCVPISNHLYFYWYRQILGQKVEFLVSFYNNEISEKSEIFDDQFSVERPDGSNFTLKIRSTKLEDSAMYFCASSPVAGGPNGKLFFGSGTQLSVL.

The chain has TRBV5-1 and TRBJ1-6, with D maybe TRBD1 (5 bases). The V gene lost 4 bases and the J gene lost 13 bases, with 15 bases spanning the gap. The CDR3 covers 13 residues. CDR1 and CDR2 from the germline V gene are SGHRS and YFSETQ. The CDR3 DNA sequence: TGCGCCAGCAGCCCCATGGGGGGTCCGCCCCTCCACTTT. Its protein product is CASSPMGGPPLHF.

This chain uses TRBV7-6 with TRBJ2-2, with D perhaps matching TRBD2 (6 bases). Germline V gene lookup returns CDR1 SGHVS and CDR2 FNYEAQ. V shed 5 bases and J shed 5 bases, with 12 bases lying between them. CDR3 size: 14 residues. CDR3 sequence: CASSPTSVTGELFF. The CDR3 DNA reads TGTGCCAGCAGCCCGACTAGTGTTACCGGGGAGCTGTTTTTT. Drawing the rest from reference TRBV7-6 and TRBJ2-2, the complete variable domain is GAGVSQSPRYKVTKRGQDVALRCDPISGHVSLYWYRQALGQGPEFLTYFNYEAQQDKSGLPNDRFSAERPEGSISTLTIQRTEQRDSAMYRCASSPTSVTGELFFGEGSRLTVL.

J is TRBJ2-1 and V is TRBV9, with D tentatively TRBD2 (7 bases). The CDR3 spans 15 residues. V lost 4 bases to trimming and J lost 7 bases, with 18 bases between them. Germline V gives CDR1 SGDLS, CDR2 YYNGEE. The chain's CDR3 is CASSPMGRGLNEQFF. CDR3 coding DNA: TGTGCCAGCAGCCCGATGGGGAGGGGGTTGAATGAGCAGTTCTTC.

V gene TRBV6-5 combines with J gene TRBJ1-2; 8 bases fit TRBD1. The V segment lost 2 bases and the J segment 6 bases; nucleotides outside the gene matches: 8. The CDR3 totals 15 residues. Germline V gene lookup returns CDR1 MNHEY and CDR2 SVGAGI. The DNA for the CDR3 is TGTGCCAGCAGTTACCGGTCAGGGGGCATAGATGGCTACACCTTC. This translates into CASSYRSGGIDGYTF.

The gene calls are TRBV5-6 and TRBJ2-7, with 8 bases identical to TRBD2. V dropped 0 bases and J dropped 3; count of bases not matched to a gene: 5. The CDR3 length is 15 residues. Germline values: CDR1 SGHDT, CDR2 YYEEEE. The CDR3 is CASSLAGLAGYEQYF. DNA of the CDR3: TGTGCCAGCAGCTTGGCCGGGCTAGCGGGCTACGAGCAGTACTTC.

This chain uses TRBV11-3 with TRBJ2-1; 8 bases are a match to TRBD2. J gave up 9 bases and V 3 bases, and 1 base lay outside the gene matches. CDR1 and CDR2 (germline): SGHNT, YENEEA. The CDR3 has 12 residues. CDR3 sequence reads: CASSFREGEQFF. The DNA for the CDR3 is TGTGCCAGCAGCTTCCGGGAGGGTGAGCAGTTCTTC.

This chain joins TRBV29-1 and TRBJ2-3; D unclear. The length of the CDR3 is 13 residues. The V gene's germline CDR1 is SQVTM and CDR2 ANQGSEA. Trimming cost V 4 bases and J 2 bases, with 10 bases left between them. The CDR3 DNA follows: TGCAGCGTTGCTGGGCCCTACACAGATACGCAGTATTTT. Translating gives CSVAGPYTDTQYF.

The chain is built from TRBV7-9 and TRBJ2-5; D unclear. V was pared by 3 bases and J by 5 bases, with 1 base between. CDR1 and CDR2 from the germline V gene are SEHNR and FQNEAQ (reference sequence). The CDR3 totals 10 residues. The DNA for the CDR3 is TGTGCCAGCAGCTTCGAGACCCAGTACTTC. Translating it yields CASSFETQYF.

The CDR3 nucleotides are TGTGCCAGCAGTTTATTTGCGGGACAGGGGTTAGGCGAGCAGTACTTC. Amino acid sequence: CASSLFAGQGLGEQYF. V and J are TRBV28 and TRBJ2-7, with 10 nucleotides matching TRBD1. The junction had 9 bases not matched to a gene; V was cut back by 1 base and J by 6 bases. Germline assignment: CDR1 MDHEN and CDR2 SYDVKM. The CDR3 is 16 amino acids.

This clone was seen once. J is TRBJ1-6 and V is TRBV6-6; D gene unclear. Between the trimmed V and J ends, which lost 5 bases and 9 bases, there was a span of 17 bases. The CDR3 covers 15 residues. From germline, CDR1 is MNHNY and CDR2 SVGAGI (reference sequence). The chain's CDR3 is CASSPIREKISPLHF. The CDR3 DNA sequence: TGTGCCAGCAGTCCGATCCGGGAGAAGATTTCACCCCTCCACTTT.

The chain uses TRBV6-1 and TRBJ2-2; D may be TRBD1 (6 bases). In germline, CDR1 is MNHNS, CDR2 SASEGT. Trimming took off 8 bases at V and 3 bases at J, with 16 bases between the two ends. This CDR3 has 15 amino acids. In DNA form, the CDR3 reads TGTGCCAGCGTGGCCCCTGACAGGCACACCGGGGAGCTGTTTTTT. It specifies CASVAPDRHTGELFF.

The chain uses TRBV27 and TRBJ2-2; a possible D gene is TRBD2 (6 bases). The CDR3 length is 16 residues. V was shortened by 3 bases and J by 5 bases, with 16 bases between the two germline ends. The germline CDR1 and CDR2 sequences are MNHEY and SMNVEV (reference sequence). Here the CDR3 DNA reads TGTGCCAGCAGTTTCGGTGATTTCGGGGGAACCGGGGAGCTGTTTTTT. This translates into CASSFGDFGGTGELFF.

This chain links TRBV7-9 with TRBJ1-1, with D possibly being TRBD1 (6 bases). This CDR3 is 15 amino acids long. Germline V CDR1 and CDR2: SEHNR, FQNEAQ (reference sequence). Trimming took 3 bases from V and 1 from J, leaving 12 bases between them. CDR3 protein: CASSLAARGNTEAFF. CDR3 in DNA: TGTGCCAGCAGCTTGGCGGCCAGGGGGAACACTGAAGCTTTCTTT.

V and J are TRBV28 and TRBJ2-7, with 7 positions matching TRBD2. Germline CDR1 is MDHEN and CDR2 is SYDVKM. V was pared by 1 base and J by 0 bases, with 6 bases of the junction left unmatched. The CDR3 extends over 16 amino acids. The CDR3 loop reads CASSLFGGSSSYEQYF. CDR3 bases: TGTGCCAGCAGTTTATTCGGCGGGAGCTCCTCCTACGAGCAGTACTTC.

CDR3: CASANNEQFF. The CDR3 nucleotides are TGTGCCAGCGCGAACAATGAGCAGTTCTTC. The rearrangement joins TRBV6-6 to TRBJ2-1; D gene uncertain. The CDR3 spans 10 residues. Trimming took off 8 bases at V and 5 bases at J, with 4 bases between the two ends. The germline CDR1 and CDR2 sequences are MNHNY and SVGAGI (reference sequence).

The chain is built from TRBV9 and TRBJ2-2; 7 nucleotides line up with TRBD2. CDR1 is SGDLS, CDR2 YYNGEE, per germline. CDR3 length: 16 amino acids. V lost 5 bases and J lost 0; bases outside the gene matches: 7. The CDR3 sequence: CASSDIGGTNTGELFF. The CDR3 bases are TGTGCCAGCAGTGATATCGGGGGGACGAACACCGGGGAGCTGTTTTTT.